This entry features one T cell receptor beta chain sequence. Its antigen is not identified. V was trimmed by 3 bases and J by 0 bases, leaving 9 bases between them. CDR1 is SGHNT and CDR2 is YYREEE in the germline V gene (reference sequence). This CDR3 region has 15 residues. Cultured CD4+ T cell DNA underwent sequencing with the Oncomine TCR Beta short-read assay. Via MiXCR, TCRdb re-called the PCR reads, giving one row per CDR3 protein. In the table there are 20,000 or so distinct CDR3 sequences, roughly 29% of which are singletons. The sample's treatment: roughly 11-day PBMC culture with coronavirus spike peptide pools or control peptides (ViraFEST assay). The sample belongs to a study of vaccination and CD4 T cells after COVID-19. About the study: Sampling after COVID took place at a median of 101 days (range 35 to 161) following diagnosis.

Material: cultured CD4+ T cells from blood. This sequence originates from a human donor with COVID-19. This chain uses TRBV5-4 with TRBJ2-2, with D maybe TRBD1 (6 bases). CDR3 region: CASSWWTANTGELFF. The DNA for the CDR3 is TGTGCCAGCAGCTGGTGGACAGCGAACACCGGGGAGCTGTTTTTT.